Below, one T cell receptor (beta chain) is given with its context. What it recognizes is unknown. CDR3 size: 14 residues. In germline, CDR1 is SNHLY, CDR2 FYNNEI. V dropped 7 bases and J dropped 0 bases, with 12 bases sitting between them. The sample originates from a study of T cells in localized non-small cell lung cancer. Study outcomes and limitations: Sequencing was limited to one tumor region, leaving the possibility of heterogeneity open. Among the top 100 tumor clones, a median around 50 appeared in adjacent lung. Uninvolved adjacent lung showed the highest T cell clonality, exceeding tumor. Longer overall survival was seen with higher T cell density measured in blood.

Clones were sequenced by immunoSEQ multiplex PCR, and TCRdb holds only the in-frame ones, with some missing. The table includes roughly 40,000 clones, about 86% detected once. Material: peripheral blood mononuclear cells, obtained before any cancer treatment. This chain joins TRBV2 and TRBJ1-1, with D perhaps TRBD1 (5 bases). The sequence came from a male donor at least 60 years old with stage II lung adenocarcinoma. In DNA, the CDR3 is TGTGCCAGCACCCCGGGGACGGTGAACACTGAAGCTTTCTTT. It translates to CASTPGTVNTEAFF.